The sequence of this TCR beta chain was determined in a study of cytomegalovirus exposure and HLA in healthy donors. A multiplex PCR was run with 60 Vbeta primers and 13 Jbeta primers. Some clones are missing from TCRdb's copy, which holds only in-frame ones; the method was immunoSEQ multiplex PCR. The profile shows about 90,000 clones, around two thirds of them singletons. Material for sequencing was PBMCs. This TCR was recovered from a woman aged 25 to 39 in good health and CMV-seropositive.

Here the CDR3 reads CASSQGASGNTIYF. The DNA for the CDR3 is TGCGCCAGCAGCCAAGGGGCATCTGGAAACACCATATATTTT. The V gene is TRBV4-3, the J gene TRBJ1-3; D is unclear. Germline values: CDR1 LGHNA, CDR2 YSLEER. V was clipped by 1 base and J by 1 base, with 5 bases between them. The CDR3 sequence is 14 residues long.